These 24 T cell receptor beta chains share one sample of origin, sequenced in a study of read filtering for tumor transcriptome and immune sequencing. This library used roughly 0.4 ug RNA and molecular barcoded adaptors spanning alpha/delta and beta/gamma chains. TCRdb called the reads again in MiXCR, with one record for every CDR3 protein. The repertoire consists of 100,000 to 150,000 distinct CDR3 sequences, with roughly 13% occurring once and the leading ten covering around 10%. Sequencing input: a population of CD138-negative cells sorted from bone marrow. The receptors were gathered from a donor aged 40 or older with multiple myeloma.

This clonotype has a count of ten or more. CDR3 DNA: TGCAGCGTTGGACACAGGGTCAATCAGCCCCAGCATTTT. Translated, it gives CSVGHRVNQPQHF. The chain uses TRBV29-1 and TRBJ1-5, with D maybe TRBD1 (6 bases). This CDR3 has 13 amino acids. V was shortened by 4 bases and J by 3 bases, with 10 bases between the two germline ends. Germline V gene sequence: CDR1 SQVTM, CDR2 ANQGSEA.

This clonotype has ten or more counts. The chain is built from TRBV19 and TRBJ2-2; 8 bases align to TRBD2. This CDR3 comprises 16 residues. Per the germline V gene, CDR1 is LNHDA and CDR2 is SQIVND (reference sequence). The trim removed 1 base at V and 1 base at J, leaving 2 bases unmatched. The chain's CDR3 is CASSIGAGGNTGELFF. CDR3 DNA sequence: TGTGCCAGTAGTATAGGGGCGGGAGGGAACACCGGGGAGCTGTTTTTT.

This clonotype was observed at least ten times. The chain links TRBV3-1 to TRBJ2-4; D not resolved. CDR3 length equals 14 residues. The V gene's germline CDR1 is LGHDT and CDR2 YNNKEL (reference sequence). The V and J ends lost 2 bases and 0 bases respectively, with 5 bases between them. In DNA, the CDR3 is TGTGCCAGCAGCCAAACGGGAGCCAAAAACATTCAGTACTTC. This sequence encodes CASSQTGAKNIQYF.

There are many counts of this clonotype. This chain links TRBV7-9 with TRBJ2-1, with 9 bases identical to TRBD1. The CDR3 totals 15 residues. The J segment lost 6 bases and the V segment lost 6 bases, leaving 9 bases of the junction unmatched. Germline-derived CDR1 and CDR2 are SEHNR and FQNEAQ (reference sequence). CDR3 region: CASSSDRGGLNEQFF. The CDR3 DNA sequence: TGTGCCAGCAGTTCCGACAGGGGGGGTCTCAATGAGCAGTTCTTC.

On this clonotype: This likely comes from a read error, as the CDR3 has no conserved phenylalanine or tryptophan at its end. The rearrangement joins TRBV10-2 to TRBJ2-1; perhaps TRBD2 as D (6 bases). CDR1 WSHSY and CDR2 SAAADI come from the germline V gene. The CDR3 has 13 residues. The DNA for the CDR3 is TGCGCCAACAGTCGCTCTAGCGTCGATGAGCAGTTCCTC. Residues: CANSRSSVDEQFL.

This clonotype was recorded a few times. This sequence joins TRBV7-2 and TRBJ2-5; D is possibly TRBD1 or TRBD2 (5 bases each). This CDR3 has 14 amino acids. Germline V lookup: CDR1 SGHTA, CDR2 FQGNSA. Trimming shortened V by 3 bases and J by 2 bases, and 10 bases separated the two germline ends. The CDR3 sequence: CASSLGRAQETQYF. The CDR3 coding sequence is TGTGCCAGCAGCTTGGGACGGGCACAAGAGACCCAGTACTTC.

This clonotype appeared many times. The J gene is TRBJ2-7, the V gene TRBV7-9; 9 positions match TRBD1. CDR1 and CDR2 (germline): SEHNR, FQNEAQ (reference sequence). The CDR3 totals 14 residues. The ends lost 8 bases at V and 0 bases at J; junction bases unmatched: 5. The CDR3 bases are TGTGCCAGCGCGGGACAGGGAAACTCCTACGAGCAGTACTTC. Protein sequence: CASAGQGNSYEQYF.

This clonotype showed up many times. The gene calls are TRBV5-1 and TRBJ1-1, with 7 nucleotides matching TRBD1. Per the germline V gene, CDR1 is SGHRS and CDR2 is YFSETQ. The CDR3 contains 13 residues. V was clipped by 5 bases and J by 13 bases; unmatched bases: 14. The CDR3 DNA reads as TGCGCCAGCAGAGGGGAGGGGGCAGTGATGGTTTTCTTT. Its protein product is CASRGEGAVMVFF.

The rearrangement uses TRBV7-2 and TRBJ2-3; 8 nucleotides match TRBD2. The ends lost 3 bases at V and 3 bases at J; junction bases unmatched: 5. Germline V gene sequence: CDR1 SGHTA, CDR2 FQGNSA. The CDR3 has 15 residues. This chain's CDR3 is CASSFNREGTDTQYF. The CDR3 DNA reads TGTGCCAGCAGCTTTAATCGGGAGGGTACAGATACGCAGTATTTT.

The sample holds many counts of this clonotype. This chain connects TRBV24-1 to TRBJ2-3; D possibly corresponds to TRBD1 (5 bases). The V end lost 3 bases, the J end lost 2 bases, and 17 bases lay between the germline ends. CDR1 KGHDR and CDR2 SFDVKD come from the germline V gene. The CDR3 has 17 amino acids. For the CDR3, the DNA is TGTGCCACCAGTGATAAGGGGTGGCATCCAAACACAGATACGCAGTATTTT. Protein product: CATSDKGWHPNTDTQYF.

This clonotype was seen a handful of times. This chain connects TRBV29-1 to TRBJ2-3; unclear D gene. V was cut by 7 bases and J by 0 bases, with 11 bases left in between. CDR3 size: 13 residues. In germline, CDR1 is SQVTM, CDR2 ANQGSEA. CDR3 protein: CSALTDSTDTQYF. CDR3 DNA: TGCAGCGCCCTGACCGATAGCACAGATACGCAGTATTTT.

Points on this clonotype: With a much larger clone just one base away, this may be a read error. This is likely a read error, given that the CDR3 carries no conserved phenylalanine or tryptophan at its end. V is TRBV24-1 and J is TRBJ2-5; D possibly corresponds to TRBD2 (5 bases). The V gene lost 5 bases and the J gene lost 5 bases, with 14 bases spanning the gap. CDR1 is KGHDR and CDR2 is SFDVKD in the germline V gene. This CDR3 has 14 residues. The CDR3 nucleotides read TGTGCCACCAGTGCCGAGGGATTGGGTGAGACCCAGTACCTC. Protein sequence: CATSAEGLGETQYL.

This clonotype occurred many times. The V call is TRBV20-1, the J call TRBJ1-4; TRBD1 matches at 8 bases. Per the germline V gene, CDR1 is DFQATT and CDR2 is SNEGSKA (reference sequence). With 6 bases clipped from V and 8 bases from J, the junction kept 8 bases outside the gene matches. This CDR3 contains 13 residues. The CDR3: CSAPDRVGEKLFF. DNA of the CDR3: TGCAGTGCCCCGGACAGGGTTGGAGAAAAACTGTTTTTT.

This clonotype was observed at least ten times. The rearrangement joins TRBV14 to TRBJ2-7, with D uncertain. The germline gives CDR1 SGHDN, CDR2 FVKESK. Between the trimmed V and J ends, which lost 1 base and 4 bases, there was a span of 8 bases. This CDR3 contains 13 residues. The CDR3 here is CASSQGAVYEQYF. The CDR3 bases are TGTGCCAGCAGCCAAGGGGCAGTATACGAGCAGTACTTC. The full variable domain, in which reference TRBV14 and TRBJ2-7 provide the parts outside the CDR3, is EAGVTQFPSHSVIEKGQTVTLRCDPISGHDNLYWYRRVMGKEIKFLLHFVKESKQDESGMPNNRFLAERTGGTYSTLKVQPAELEDSGVYFCASSQGAVYEQYFGPGTRLTVT.

This clonotype was observed many times. The rearrangement joins TRBV3-1 to TRBJ1-1; D is undetermined. CDR3 length: 14 amino acids. Germline values: CDR1 LGHDT, CDR2 YNNKEL (reference sequence). Between the trimmed V and J ends, which lost 8 bases and 1 base, there was a span of 14 bases. The CDR3 DNA reads TGTGCCAGCGCTCCCCCACGGGGGAACACTGAAGCTTTCTTT. Encoded protein: CASAPPRGNTEAFF. Based on the CDR3 plus reference TRBV3-1 and TRBJ1-1, the full variable domain is DTAVSQTPKYLVTQMGNDKSIKCEQNLGHDTMYWYKQDSKKFLKIMFSYNNKELIINETVPNRFSPKSPDKAHLNLHINSLELGDSAVYFCASAPPRGNTEAFFGQGTRLTVV.

The CDR3 DNA reads TGTGCCAGCAGTTTATCGAGTGGTTACTTCAATGAGCAGTTCTTC. This gives the protein CASSLSSGYFNEQFF. The chain links TRBV27 to TRBJ2-1; D unclear. In germline, CDR1 is MNHEY, CDR2 SMNVEV (reference sequence). CDR3 size: 15 residues. The ends were cut back, 0 bases at V and 6 bases at J, with 12 bases in the middle.

Comment on this clonotype: This may arise from a read error, as a much more abundant clone is one base away. The chain is built from TRBV5-1 and TRBJ2-1; 7 bases are a match to TRBD2. Germline V gene data show CDR1 as SGHRS and CDR2 as YFSETQ. The CDR3 runs 14 residues. J was trimmed by 8 bases and V by 8 bases; bases with no gene match: 13. The CDR3 spells CARSTDPGGDEQFF. The CDR3 region has the DNA TGCGCCAGGAGTACCGATCCGGGAGGAGATGAGCAGTTCTTC.

This sequence joins TRBV20-1 and TRBJ1-1, with D uncertain. CDR1 and CDR2 from the germline V gene are DFQATT and SNEGSKA (reference sequence). Trimming took 3 bases from V and 0 from J, leaving 11 bases between them. The CDR3 has 14 residues. CDR3 in amino acids: CSASKVGMNTEAFF. CDR3 nucleotide sequence: TGCAGTGCTAGCAAGGTCGGAATGAACACTGAAGCTTTCTTT.

This clonotype showed up many times. The chain has TRBV28 and TRBJ2-1; D unresolved. Deletions cut 5 bases from V and 10 bases from J, with 21 bases between. This CDR3 region has 15 residues. Germline V gene data show CDR1 as MDHEN and CDR2 as SYDVKM. This CDR3 is CASSLPASLGIEQFF. The CDR3, as DNA: TGTGCCAGCAGTCTCCCGGCTAGTCTGGGGATAGAGCAGTTCTTC.

At least ten counts were recorded for this clonotype. This sequence joins TRBV6-1 and TRBJ2-2, with a weak D call TRBD1 (6 bases). V was shortened by 1 base and J by 1 base, with 16 bases between the two germline ends. The CDR3 totals 18 residues. Germline-derived CDR1 and CDR2 are MNHNS and SASEGT. The CDR3 sequence is CASSEGVSGDGNTGELFF. CDR3 nucleotides: TGTGCCAGCAGTGAAGGGGTCTCAGGGGACGGGAACACCGGGGAGCTGTTTTTT.

This clonotype came up many times. The CDR3 sequence: CASRADSYNEQFF. The DNA of the CDR3 is TGTGCCAGCAGGGCAGATTCCTACAATGAGCAGTTCTTC. The genes are TRBV7-9 and TRBJ2-1; no firm D call. The germline V gene has CDR1 SEHNR and CDR2 FQNEAQ (reference sequence). With 6 bases removed from V and 1 base from J, the gap between germline ends came to 7 bases. The CDR3 sequence is 13 residues long.

On this clonotype itself: A junction end diverges from the germline sequence, so it may reflect a read error. The chain has TRBV29-1 and TRBJ1-1; D might be TRBD1 (6 bases). The CDR3 sequence is 13 residues long. CDR1 is SQVTM and CDR2 is ANQGSEA in the germline V gene. The CDR3 protein is CSVGFGGRPDAFF. In DNA, the CDR3 is TGCAGCGTTGGATTCGGGGGGCGGCCTGACGCTTTCTTT.

This clonotype has more than one count but fewer than ten. The V call is TRBV5-1, the J call TRBJ2-6; the D gene is possibly TRBD1 (5 bases). V dropped 0 bases and J dropped 2 bases, with 6 bases sitting between them. The CDR3 totals 15 residues. The germline gives CDR1 SGHRS, CDR2 YFSETQ. The CDR3 loop is CASSLGQTGANVLTF. The CDR3, as DNA: TGCGCCAGCAGCTTGGGACAGACTGGGGCCAACGTCCTGACTTTC.

There are many counts of this clonotype. A much larger clone is a single base away; this may be a read error. J is TRBJ2-1 and V is TRBV7-9, with 8 bases that match TRBD1. This CDR3 has 15 amino acids. Germline V gives CDR1 SEHNR, CDR2 FQNEAQ (reference sequence). CDR3 in DNA: TGTGCCAGCAGCCCCCGAGACAGGGGTTCAAATGGGCAGTTCTTC. Protein product: CASSPRDRGSNGQFF.